This T cell receptor beta chain was captured by sequencing in a study of blood T cells in healthy people across ages. Regarding the study as a whole: It was found that TCR beta diversity correlated strongly with the percentage of naive T cells.

Isolation per sample recovered at least 6 million PBMCs. This clonotype has only a few counts. Its antigen remains unknown. Germline V gives CDR1 SQVTM, CDR2 ANQGSEA. V trimming: 6 bases; J trimming: 3 bases; junction bases outside the gene matches: 3. This CDR3 contains 12 residues. It was with a sample-barcoded 5' primer and a J-beta primer mix that a second PCR of roughly 6 to 12 cycles was run. TCRdb recomputed calls from the 5' RACE reads with MiXCR, one row per CDR3 protein. The profile shows hundreds of thousands of distinct CDR3 sequences, around 54% of them singletons. This TCR derives from a man in his fifties or sixties in good health. The V gene is TRBV29-1, the J gene TRBJ1-2, with TRBD1 matching 8 bases. Sequencing was carried out using blood. The CDR3 nucleotides read TGCAGCGTGTCAGGGGGCGACTATGGCTACACCTTC. This translates into CSVSGGDYGYTF.